This TCR beta chain appears in the sequencing data of a study of yellow fever vaccine responses in identical twins. Study-level points and caveats: After vaccination, twins' T cell response reportedly seemed partly convergent, partly personalized.

This clonotype occurred a few times. No antigen is known for it. TCRdb reanalysed the RT-PCR reads using MiXCR and keeps one entry per CDR3 protein. The sample yields 15,000 to 20,000 distinct CDR3 sequences, about four fifths seen once. The CDR3 covers 12 residues. The V gene end was trimmed by 4 bases and the J gene end by 6 bases; junction bases not matched to a gene: 1. CDR1 and CDR2 (germline): SNHLY, FYNNEI. This clonotype was sampled from a woman in her late teens or twenties who received the yellow fever vaccine. V is TRBV2 and J is TRBJ1-1; TRBD1 matches at 8 bases. The source was T cells from blood (PBMCs), unsorted or a sorted subset (not recorded which), collected before or after yellow fever vaccination (not recorded which). CDR3 bases: TGTGCCAGCAGTGGGACAGGGTCTGAAGCTTTCTTT. Protein: CASSGTGSEAFF.